This T cell receptor beta chain appears in the sequencing data of a study of tumor-infiltrating lymphocytes in localized non-small cell lung cancer. General observations from the study: Each assay used a separate piece of the same tissue.

The ends were cut back, 4 bases at V and 3 bases at J, with 10 bases in the middle. CDR3 length equals 13 residues. CDR1 and CDR2 from the germline V gene are SGHNT and YYREEE (reference sequence). Profiling relied on immunoSEQ multiplex PCR, and the TCRdb table lists in-frame clones only, not all of them. The sample carries about 24,000 clones, approximately 59% recorded once. As for this clone: Its antigen is not known.

The chain joins TRBV5-4 to TRBJ1-2, with D maybe TRBD1 (5 bases). The sequence derives from a human donor with non-small cell lung cancer. Sequences were obtained from lung tumor tissue. DNA for the CDR3: TGTGCCAGCAGCCCGGACACTTACTATGGCTACACCTTC. Translation gives CASSPDTYYGYTF.